A single sample is the source of the 8 T cell receptor beta chains below, sequenced in a study of blood T cell repertoires in COVID-19. Assay: immunoSEQ multiplex PCR; the TCRdb copy retains only in-frame clones and omits some. The sample has 250,000 to 400,000 clones; around 90% are singletons. Specimen: PBMCs or T cells enriched from blood (not recorded which). Receptors originate from a man between 60 and 75 years old who had recovered from COVID-19.

The genes are TRBV4-1 and TRBJ2-7; a possible D gene is TRBD2 (9 bases). Trimming pared 3 bases from V and 4 bases from J, leaving 34 bases between. CDR3 size: 21 residues. The germline gives CDR1 MGHRA, CDR2 YSYEKL. The CDR3 sequence: CASSHRKPGTGFLAGQYEQYF. For the CDR3, the DNA is TGCGCCAGCAGCCACCGTAAACCCGGGACAGGATTCCTAGCGGGACAGTACGAGCAGTACTTC.

The chain uses TRBV15 and TRBJ2-7, with 7 nucleotides matching TRBD1. Trimming took 3 bases from V and 3 from J; bases not matched to a gene: 8. Germline V gene lookup returns CDR1 LNHNV and CDR2 YYDKDF (reference sequence). The CDR3 sequence is 15 residues long. CDR3 loop: CATSRKTGTDYEQYF. The CDR3 nucleotides read TGTGCCACCAGCAGGAAGACAGGGACGGACTACGAGCAGTACTTC.

This chain uses TRBV5-1 with TRBJ2-5; tentative D call: TRBD1 (7 bases). The CDR3 sequence is 14 residues long. Germline loops: CDR1 SGHRS, CDR2 YFSETQ. V was trimmed by 2 bases and J by 5 bases, leaving 13 bases between them. CDR3 DNA: TGCGCCAGCAGCTTAACAGGGGCGGGGGAGACCCAGTACTTC. This codes for CASSLTGAGETQYF.

V usage is TRBV14 and J usage is TRBJ1-3; D ambiguous. The CDR3 loop spans 16 amino acids. The V gene's germline CDR1 is SGHDN and CDR2 FVKESK. V lost 1 base, J lost 0 bases, and 10 bases lay in between. The CDR3 sequence: CASSQGGLFSGNTIYF. CDR3 nucleotide sequence: TGTGCCAGCAGCCAAGGTGGACTGTTCTCTGGAAACACCATATATTTT. Together with reference TRBV14 and TRBJ1-3, the CDR3 gives the full variable domain: EAGVTQFPSHSVIEKGQTVTLRCDPISGHDNLYWYRRVMGKEIKFLLHFVKESKQDESGMPNNRFLAERTGGTYSTLKVQPAELEDSGVYFCASSQGGLFSGNTIYFGEGSWLTVV.

The V gene is TRBV18, the J gene TRBJ1-5, with 7 bases that match TRBD1. Trimming at V came to 4 bases and at J to 2 bases, leaving 5 bases not matched to a gene. Germline loops: CDR1 KGHSH, CDR2 LQKENI. The CDR3 is made up of 15 amino acids. The CDR3 is CASSLYDRGNQPQHF. The CDR3 nucleotides read TGTGCCAGCTCACTATATGACAGGGGCAATCAGCCCCAGCATTTT.

The chain carries TRBV7-3 and TRBJ2-3; the match to TRBD1 covers 8 bases. Germline trimming cut 5 bases from V and 2 bases from J; bases unmatched to any gene: 6. Germline values: CDR1 SGHTA, CDR2 FQGTGA. The CDR3 runs 15 residues. Written as DNA, the CDR3 is TGTGCCAGCAGCGTGACAGGGGTCCACACAGATACGCAGTATTTT. Its translation is CASSVTGVHTDTQYF.

The genes are TRBV24-1 and TRBJ2-7, with TRBD2 matching 12 bases. V was clipped by 4 bases and J by 2 bases; unmatched bases: 2. The CDR3 spans 15 residues. Looked up from germline, CDR1 is KGHDR and CDR2 is SFDVKD. The CDR3 spells CATSDPSGRAYEQYF. The CDR3 DNA reads as TGTGCCACCAGTGACCCTAGCGGGAGGGCCTACGAGCAGTACTTC.

The genes are TRBV19 and TRBJ2-1, with TRBD1 matching 9 bases. Per the germline V gene, CDR1 is LNHDA and CDR2 is SQIVND (reference sequence). With 5 bases clipped from V and 4 bases from J, the junction kept 9 bases outside the gene matches. The CDR3 covers 16 residues. As DNA, the CDR3 is TGTGCCAGTAGTCAAACCGGGACAGGGAAGTACAATGAGCAGTTCTTC. Protein sequence: CASSQTGTGKYNEQFF.